The 9 T cell receptor beta chains below come from one sample, sequenced in a study of blood T cell repertoires in COVID-19. Clones were read by immunoSEQ multiplex PCR, and TCRdb kept only the in-frame ones, dropping some. Of approximately 180,000 clones in the sample, roughly 89% were seen once. The specimen was peripheral blood. The receptor source for this set is a woman between 45 and 60 years old with acute or convalescent COVID-19.

The V gene is TRBV7-9, the J gene TRBJ2-5; D is possibly TRBD1 (6 bases). This CDR3 is 12 amino acids long. Trimming stripped 7 bases from V and 5 bases from J, with 11 bases between. Germline CDR1 is SEHNR and CDR2 is FQNEAQ (reference sequence). CDR3 nucleotides: TGTGCCAGCAACAGGGAGTTGGAGACCCAGTACTTC. Its protein product is CASNRELETQYF.

The rearrangement uses TRBV20-1 and TRBJ2-5, with TRBD2 matching over 8 bases. Per germline, CDR1 DFQATT and CDR2 SNEGSKA (reference sequence). The CDR3 is 15 amino acids. Trimming cost V 3 bases and J 5 bases; bases outside gene matches: 11. The CDR3 DNA follows: TGCAGTGCTAGTACTGCGGGGGGCCGGGTCGAGACCCAGTACTTC. Amino acid sequence: CSASTAGGRVETQYF.

The rearrangement joins TRBV7-2 to TRBJ2-7, with 7 bases matching TRBD2. This CDR3 comprises 14 residues. Trimming at V came to 3 bases and at J to 6 bases, leaving 8 bases not matched to a gene. CDR1 and CDR2 (germline): SGHTA, FQGNSA. In DNA form, the CDR3 reads TGTGCCAGCAGCTTGGGCCGACTAGCCGCCGAGCAGTACTTC. Encoded protein: CASSLGRLAAEQYF.

The J gene is TRBJ1-4, the V gene TRBV6-5; no definite D call. Germline-derived CDR1 and CDR2 are MNHEY and SVGAGI. Trimming left V 4 bases short and J 6 bases short, with 18 bases between. The CDR3 loop spans 16 amino acids. CDR3 sequence reads: CASSFGIPEGDEKLFF. Written as DNA, the CDR3 is TGTGCCAGCAGTTTCGGGATACCGGAGGGAGATGAAAAACTGTTTTTT.

This clone was detected only once. The chain uses TRBV21-1 and TRBJ2-3; the DNA was not used to check the table's D call, TRBD2. TRBV21-1 is termed a pseudogene. This CDR3 spans 17 amino acids. The CDR3 region has the DNA TGTGCCAGCAGCCCTCGGACTAGCGGGAGAGGAGGAGATACGCAGTATTTT. Translated, it gives CASSPRTSGRGGDTQYF.

The CDR3 bases are TGCAGCGTTTGGGGAGGGGCAACCTACAATGAGCAGTTCTTC. This gives the protein CSVWGGATYNEQFF. The rearrangement links TRBV29-1 to TRBJ2-1; TRBD2 aligns across 7 bases. The CDR3 spans 14 residues. V was pared by 5 bases and J by 2 bases, with 6 bases of the junction left unmatched. Germline-derived CDR1 and CDR2 are SQVTM and ANQGSEA.

The chain links TRBV15 to TRBJ2-2, with D unclear. The germline CDR1 and CDR2 sequences are LNHNV and YYDKDF (reference sequence). Trimming stripped 8 bases from V and 3 bases from J, with 10 bases between. The CDR3 totals 13 residues. In DNA, the CDR3 is TGTGCCACCCAAGCCTTGGACACCGGGGAGCTGTTTTTT. Translated, it gives CATQALDTGELFF.

V usage is TRBV20-1 and J usage is TRBJ1-1, with D unresolved. V lost 3 bases and J 1 base, leaving 6 bases between the germline ends. Germline CDR1 is DFQATT and CDR2 is SNEGSKA (reference sequence). This CDR3 contains 12 residues. CDR3 protein: CSASLANTEAFF. The CDR3 nucleotides read TGCAGTGCTAGTCTGGCGAACACTGAAGCTTTCTTT.

The J gene is TRBJ1-5, the V gene TRBV5-6; D possibly corresponds to TRBD1 (6 bases). Germline lookup yields CDR1 SGHDT and CDR2 YYEEEE. The V end was cut by 4 bases, the J end by 3 bases, with 14 bases between. The CDR3 is 15 residues long. The CDR3: CASSVFRDTNQPQHF. In nucleotides, the CDR3 is TGTGCCAGCAGCGTTTTCCGGGACACCAATCAGCCCCAGCATTTT.